This is a list of T cell receptor beta chains from one sample in a study of regulatory T cells in long-lasting Graves disease. TCRdb analysed the multiplex PCR reads with MiXCR anew, one entry per CDR3 protein. The sample shows 560,000 or so distinct CDR3 sequences, 15% to 20% of them seen only once. This sample also appeared in a second study, on T cells in Graves' hyperthyroidism and ophthalmopathy.

The sequencing used peripheral blood mononuclear cells (PBMCs), collected at new diagnosis, from a patient treated with antithyroid drugs. The receptors here all came from a man between 18 and 35 years old with Graves disease. Both conserved end residues are part of each CDR3. Fields, in order: CDR3 length, D gene, J gene, clone size, V gene, CDR3 protein, CDR3 DNA. The D gene is left open where the match is weak. Clone size is given for some rows only: seen once, a few or many times, or a class if the clone is expanded.

len: 15; d_gene: NA; j_gene: TRBJ1-1; abundance: NA; v_gene: TRBV29-1; CDR3aa: CSVAGGWGMNTEAFF; CDR3nt: TGCAGCGTGGCGGGGGGGTGGGGGATGAACACTGAAGCTTTCTTT
len: 11; d_gene: NA; j_gene: TRBJ2-7; abundance: many; v_gene: TRBV30; CDR3aa: CAWSGQYEQYF; CDR3nt: TGTGCCTGGAGCGGACAGTACGAGCAGTACTTC
len: 17; d_gene: TRBD1; j_gene: TRBJ2-3; abundance: few; v_gene: TRBV5-1; CDR3aa: CASSSHSRTGNADTQYF; CDR3nt: TGCGCCAGCAGCTCGCATAGTCGGACAGGGAACGCAGATACGCAGTATTTT
len: 16; d_gene: TRBD1; j_gene: TRBJ2-2; abundance: many; v_gene: TRBV24-1; CDR3aa: CATSDGKDRGTGELFF; CDR3nt: TGTGCCACCAGTGATGGGAAGGACAGGGGGACCGGGGAGCTGTTTTTT
len: 13; d_gene: NA; j_gene: TRBJ2-3; abundance: many; v_gene: TRBV27; CDR3aa: CASRPGLADTQYF; CDR3nt: TGTGCCAGCAGACCAGGTCTTGCAGATACGCAGTATTTT
len: 14; d_gene: NA; j_gene: TRBJ2-3; abundance: NA; v_gene: TRBV20-1; CDR3aa: CSAAGVGRTDTQYF; CDR3nt: TGCAGTGCCGCAGGTGTCGGCCGCACAGATACGCAGTATTTT
len: 15; d_gene: NA; j_gene: TRBJ2-5; abundance: NA; v_gene: TRBV10-3; CDR3aa: CAISDFDGYQETQYF; CDR3nt: TGTGCCATCAGTGACTTCGACGGGTACCAAGAGACCCAGTACTTC
len: 16; d_gene: TRBD2; j_gene: TRBJ2-1; abundance: many; v_gene: TRBV7-3; CDR3aa: CASSLTALAFYNEQFF; CDR3nt: TGTGCCAGCAGCTTAACGGCACTAGCGTTTTACAATGAGCAGTTCTTC
len: 16; d_gene: NA; j_gene: TRBJ2-2; abundance: few; v_gene: TRBV5-1; CDR3aa: CASSPSLAENTGELFF; CDR3nt: TGCGCCAGCAGCCCCTCCTTAGCGGAGAACACCGGGGAGCTGTTTTTT
len: 14; d_gene: NA; j_gene: TRBJ1-5; abundance: few; v_gene: TRBV7-2; CDR3aa: CASSLGGASGPQHF; CDR3nt: TGTGCCAGCAGCTTGGGGGGGGCAAGCGGACCCCAGCATTTT
len: 14; d_gene: NA; j_gene: TRBJ1-1; abundance: many; v_gene: TRBV11-2; CDR3aa: CASSQQNMNTEAFF; CDR3nt: TGTGCCAGCAGCCAACAGAACATGAACACTGAAGCTTTCTTT
len: 14; d_gene: TRBD1; j_gene: TRBJ1-2; abundance: few; v_gene: TRBV3-1; CDR3aa: CASSQTGTNYGYTF; CDR3nt: TGTGCCAGCAGCCAGACAGGGACCAACTATGGCTACACCTTC
len: 12; d_gene: NA; j_gene: TRBJ1-1; abundance: NA; v_gene: TRBV6-1; CDR3aa: CATLEGATEAFF; CDR3nt: TGTGCCACCTTAGAGGGAGCGACTGAAGCTTTCTTT
len: 13; d_gene: NA; j_gene: TRBJ1-6; abundance: few; v_gene: TRBV15; CDR3aa: CATSREGGSPLHF; CDR3nt: TGTGCCACCAGCAGAGAAGGGGGTTCACCCCTCCACTTT
len: 13; d_gene: NA; j_gene: TRBJ1-2; abundance: few; v_gene: TRBV20-1; CDR3aa: CSALPQTNYGYTF; CDR3nt: TGCAGTGCCCTACCCCAGACTAACTATGGCTACACCTTC
len: 16; d_gene: NA; j_gene: TRBJ2-7; abundance: many; v_gene: TRBV28; CDR3aa: CASKVGHTGTSYEQYF; CDR3nt: TGTGCCAGCAAGGTGGGGCATACCGGGACCTCGTACGAGCAGTACTTC
len: 14; d_gene: NA; j_gene: TRBJ2-5; abundance: many; v_gene: TRBV2; CDR3aa: CASSEADRQETQYF; CDR3nt: TGTGCCAGCAGTGAAGCTGACCGGCAAGAGACCCAGTACTTC
len: 12; d_gene: NA; j_gene: TRBJ1-5; abundance: many; v_gene: TRBV12-3/TRBV12-4; CDR3aa: CASSLGPQPQHF; CDR3nt: TGTGCCAGCAGTTTGGGCCCTCAGCCCCAGCATTTT
len: 15; d_gene: TRBD2; j_gene: TRBJ2-2; abundance: NA; v_gene: TRBV5-1; CDR3aa: CASSLNAGEAGELFF; CDR3nt: TGCGCCAGCAGCTTGAATGCGGGAGAAGCCGGGGAGCTGTTTTTT
len: 15; d_gene: TRBD2; j_gene: TRBJ2-5; abundance: NA; v_gene: TRBV7-3; CDR3aa: CASSTTGGALETQYF; CDR3nt: TGTGCCAGCAGCACCACGGGGGGGGCCTTGGAGACCCAGTACTTC
len: 14; d_gene: NA; j_gene: TRBJ2-5; abundance: few; v_gene: TRBV7-9; CDR3aa: CASLWGGYQETQYF; CDR3nt: TGTGCCAGCCTCTGGGGCGGGTACCAAGAGACCCAGTACTTC
len: 15; d_gene: NA; j_gene: TRBJ2-3; abundance: many; v_gene: TRBV18; CDR3aa: CASSPLWTDTDTQYF; CDR3nt: TGTGCCAGCTCACCCCTATGGACTGACACAGATACGCAGTATTTT